This TCR beta chain was captured in a study of blood T cell repertoires in COVID-19. Study in general: Both acute and convalescent COVID-19 samples were obtained from the United States, Italy and Spain. Sample material is recorded as cDNA or gDNA derived from T cells, B-cell-depleted T cells, or PBMCs.

Trimming at V came to 6 bases and at J to 3 bases, leaving 1 base not matched to a gene. The CDR3 totals 12 residues. CDR1 and CDR2 from the germline V gene are ENHRY and SYGVKD. Methods used by the authors: Reference gene primer amplification yielded estimated nucleated cell counts. Produced via immunoSEQ multiplex PCR; TCRdb's table is partial and in-frame only. V, J and clone size were drawn from that table, and D and trimming were deduced from the DNA. In the table there are around 60,000 clones, around 90% of which are singletons. Sequenced sample: peripheral blood. This chain connects TRBV10-3 to TRBJ1-1, with 7 bases that match TRBD1. The receptor comes from a man in his sixties with active COVID-19. The CDR3, as DNA: TGTGCCATCAGAACAGGGGACACTGAAGCTTTCTTT. Translated, it gives CAIRTGDTEAFF.